Shown below are 28 T cell receptor beta chains from a single sample sequenced in a study of shared T cell receptors in the human thymus. TCRdb keeps only in-frame clones here, not all; method: immunoSEQ multiplex PCR. The sample comprises roughly 660,000 clones, roughly 90% of which are singletons, and 0.0095% to 0.012% rests with the top ten. These records were also assigned to another study, of human thymus T cells.

The specimen was thymocytes. The receptors shown here come from a boy in the first two years of life with a congenital heart defect.

The chain carries TRBV5-1 and TRBJ1-2; D is unresolved. V shed 4 bases and J shed 7 bases, with 17 bases lying between them. Germline V gives CDR1 SGHRS, CDR2 YFSETQ. CDR3 size: 14 residues. The CDR3 sequence: CASSVWREGGGYTF. The CDR3, as DNA: TGCGCCAGCAGCGTCTGGAGGGAGGGAGGTGGCTACACCTTC. Supplemented by reference TRBV5-1 and TRBJ1-2, the full variable domain reads KAGVTQTPRYLIKTRGQQVTLSCSPISGHRSVSWYQQTPGQGLQFLFEYFSETQRNKGNFPGRFSGRQFSNSRSEMNVSTLELGDSALYLCASSVWREGGGYTFGSGTRLTVV.

This chain links TRBV29-1 with TRBJ2-1, with 7 positions matching TRBD2. CDR3 length: 16 amino acids. Germline loops: CDR1 SQVTM, CDR2 ANQGSEA. V shed 4 bases, J shed 8 bases, and the junction held 17 bases outside the gene matches. CDR3 nucleotide sequence: TGCAGCGTTGTAGGTCGAGAGAGGGAGGGCCTCTATGAGCAGTTCTTC. As protein: CSVVGREREGLYEQFF.

The chain is built from TRBV4-1 and TRBJ2-1; D is unclear. Germline CDR1 is MGHRA and CDR2 is YSYEKL. This CDR3 is 16 amino acids long. The V and J ends lost 3 bases and 0 bases respectively, with 12 bases between them. This CDR3 is CASSHGVESSYNEQFF. CDR3 coding DNA: TGCGCCAGCAGCCACGGAGTCGAGAGCTCCTACAATGAGCAGTTCTTC.

CDR3 in DNA: TGTGCCAGCAGCCGCAGGGCAAACTCTGGAAACACCATATATTTT. Its protein product is CASSRRANSGNTIYF. The chain couples TRBV5-6 to TRBJ1-3, with D tentatively TRBD1 (5 bases). Germline CDR1 reads SGHDT; CDR2 reads YYEEEE. V was pared by 4 bases and J by 0 bases, with 11 bases between. The CDR3 runs 15 residues.

The chain is built from TRBV28 and TRBJ2-2, with a weak D call TRBD2 (5 bases). The germline V and J ends were trimmed by 4 bases and 4 bases, with 13 bases remaining between them. The V gene's germline CDR1 is MDHEN and CDR2 SYDVKM. CDR3 size: 15 residues. The DNA of the CDR3 is TGTGCCAGCAGTTCCCGGACGGCGGGCACCGGGGAGCTGTTTTTT. Amino acid sequence: CASSSRTAGTGELFF.

The chain joins TRBV7-8 to TRBJ2-7; 7 nucleotides line up with TRBD2. The V and J ends lost 4 bases and 4 bases, in that order; junction bases with no gene match: 4. Germline V gene lookup returns CDR1 SGHVS and CDR2 FQNEAQ. The CDR3 length is 13 residues. CDR3 sequence reads: CASSSGTKYEQYF. CDR3 DNA: TGTGCCAGCAGCTCCGGGACTAAATACGAGCAGTACTTC.

This clone is a singleton in its sample. The gene calls are TRBV6-5 and TRBJ2-5; 8 positions agree with TRBD2. The germline V gene has CDR1 MNHEY and CDR2 SVGAGI. V was clipped by 6 bases and J by 5 bases; unmatched bases: 8. The CDR3 totals 14 residues. CDR3 nucleotides: TGTGCCAGCAGCCCCGGGGGGGGGCTGGAGACCCAGTACTTC. It encodes CASSPGGGLETQYF.

The chain uses TRBV4-1 and TRBJ1-1, with D tentatively TRBD1 (5 bases). Germline assignment: CDR1 MGHRA and CDR2 YSYEKL. There are 13 residues in the CDR3. Deletions cut 6 bases from V and 1 base from J, with 9 bases between. This chain's CDR3 is CASSNGQNTEAFF. CDR3 sequence (DNA): TGCGCCAGCAGTAACGGACAGAACACTGAAGCTTTCTTT.

The chain links TRBV19 to TRBJ2-7, with TRBD2 identical over 7 bases. Germline-derived CDR1 and CDR2 are LNHDA and SQIVND (reference sequence). CDR3 size: 12 residues. With 3 bases clipped from V and 9 bases from J, the junction kept 5 bases outside the gene matches. CDR3 nucleotides: TGTGCCAGTAGTATGGGAACGGGGGGGCAGTACTTC. It codes for CASSMGTGGQYF.

The chain uses TRBV27 and TRBJ2-2; TRBD2 matches at 11 bases. After removal of 6 bases from V and 3 bases from J, the junction contained 15 bases not matched to a gene. The CDR3 length is 19 residues. The germline CDR1 and CDR2 sequences are MNHEY and SMNVEV (reference sequence). DNA of the CDR3: TGTGCCAGCAGGGCCCGGGAGACTAGCGGGACAAAGGACACCGGGGAGCTGTTTTTT. This gives the protein CASRARETSGTKDTGELFF.

The J gene is TRBJ2-2, the V gene TRBV19, with 9 bases fitting TRBD2. Germline CDR1 reads LNHDA; CDR2 reads SQIVND (reference sequence). This CDR3 region has 15 residues. J was trimmed by 4 bases and V by 7 bases; bases with no gene match: 7. The CDR3 sequence is CASKIAGVFTGELFF. In DNA form, the CDR3 reads TGTGCCAGTAAAATAGCGGGAGTTTTCACCGGGGAGCTGTTTTTT.

Notes on this clone: At the DNA level, this CDR3 is encoded by other sequences in the same sample as well. This chain joins TRBV9 and TRBJ1-3, with D unresolved. CDR1 SGDLS and CDR2 YYNGEE come from the germline V gene. V was trimmed by 0 bases and J by 0 bases, leaving 4 bases between them. The CDR3 runs 14 residues. The CDR3: CASSVGRSGNTIYF. In DNA, the CDR3 is TGTGCCAGCAGCGTAGGTCGCTCTGGAAACACCATATATTTT.

This rearrangement joins TRBV15 to TRBJ1-6, with D hard to call. The V and J ends lost 0 bases and 6 bases respectively, with 12 bases between them. Per the germline V gene, CDR1 is LNHNV and CDR2 is YYDKDF (reference sequence). The CDR3 sequence is 16 residues long. CDR3 DNA sequence: TGTGCCACCAGCAGAGATTTAGCCAGCGTTAATTCACCCCTCCACTTT. This encodes CATSRDLASVNSPLHF. The whole variable domain, filled in from reference TRBV15 and TRBJ1-6, reads DAMVIQNPRYQVTQFGKPVTLSCSQTLNHNVMYWYQQKSSQAPKLLFHYYDKDFNNEADTPDNFQSRRPNTSFCFLDIRSPGLGDTAMYLCATSRDLASVNSPLHFGNGTRLTVT.

About this clone: The sample has other DNA sequences that encode this CDR3 too. The chain employs TRBV18 and TRBJ2-3; TRBD1 agrees at 8 bases. Per the germline V gene, CDR1 is KGHSH and CDR2 is LQKENI. V lost 3 bases to trimming and J lost 1 base; unmatched junction nucleotides: 0. The CDR3 has 14 amino acids. The CDR3 DNA is TGTGCCAGCTCACCGACAGGGGGCACAGATACGCAGTATTTT. As protein: CASSPTGGTDTQYF.

The chain carries TRBV2 and TRBJ1-2; D gene ambiguous. Germline V gene sequence: CDR1 SNHLY, CDR2 FYNNEI. This CDR3 has 13 residues. The V end was cut by 3 bases, the J end by 2 bases, with 7 bases between. CDR3 region: CASSETENYGYTF. CDR3 coding DNA: TGTGCCAGCAGTGAGACGGAGAACTATGGCTACACCTTC.

This chain connects TRBV9 to TRBJ2-7; D unclear. CDR3 length: 11 residues. V gave up 3 bases and J gave up 4 bases, with 5 bases separating them. The germline CDR1 and CDR2 sequences are SGDLS and YYNGEE. The CDR3 DNA sequence: TGTGCCAGCAGCGACCGGTACGAGCAGTACTTC. This translates into CASSDRYEQYF.

This chain joins TRBV2 and TRBJ2-7; D is perhaps TRBD2 (5 bases). The CDR3 has 18 amino acids. CDR1 is SNHLY and CDR2 is FYNNEI in the germline V gene. V was trimmed by 6 bases and J by 0 bases, leaving 24 bases between them. CDR3 sequence: CASSEPRSPTRPSYEQYF. The CDR3 DNA reads TGTGCCAGCAGCGAACCTAGAAGCCCTACTAGGCCCTCCTACGAGCAGTACTTC. The variable domain in full, with the rest retrieved from reference TRBV2 and TRBJ2-7, is EPEVTQTPSHQVTQMGQEVILRCVPISNHLYFYWYRQILGQKVEFLVSFYNNEISEKSEIFDDQFSVERPDGSNFTLKIRSTKLEDSAMYFCASSEPRSPTRPSYEQYFGPGTRLTVT.

The chain has TRBV19 and TRBJ2-5; no clear D gene. The DNA matches TRBJ2-7 better at its end, which makes the J call doubtful. Germline-derived CDR1 and CDR2 are LNHDA and SQIVND (reference sequence). The CDR3 totals 14 residues. The CDR3 here is CASSQVMGSYEQYF. The DNA of the CDR3 is TGTGCCAGTAGCCAGGTAATGGGCTCGTACGAGCAGTACTTC.

Turning to this clone: Within the sample, other DNA sequences also encode this same CDR3. V and J are TRBV4-3 and TRBJ1-1, with a weak D call TRBD1 (5 bases). CDR3 length equals 15 residues. The V gene lost 0 bases and the J gene lost 1 base, with 9 bases spanning the gap. Germline V gene sequence: CDR1 LGHNA, CDR2 YSLEER. The CDR3 coding sequence is TGCGCCAGCAGCCAAGAAGGCGGGGGGAACACTGAAGCTTTCTTT. Translating gives CASSQEGGGNTEAFF.

The CDR3 DNA reads TGTGCCAGCAGCCCGCGGGGGGGTTTTGACACCATATATTTT. Its translation: CASSPRGGFDTIYF. The gene calls are TRBV7-2 and TRBJ1-3, with D possibly being TRBD1 (5 bases). The CDR3 runs to 14 residues. Germline CDR1 and CDR2: SGHTA and FQGNSA. The germline V and J ends were trimmed by 5 bases and 8 bases, with 16 bases remaining between them.

This clone came up once. This sample includes further DNA sequences coding for the same CDR3. The CDR3 nucleotides read TGTGCCAGCAGTGAATGGGGTGGGACAGGGCCCTACGAGCAGTACTTC. Translating it yields CASSEWGGTGPYEQYF. The chain uses TRBV25-1 and TRBJ2-7, with 9 bases identical to TRBD1. CDR3 length equals 16 residues. Germline values: CDR1 MGHDK, CDR2 SYGVNS. V was clipped by 1 base and J by 2 bases; unmatched bases: 6.

V and J are TRBV19 and TRBJ2-5, with TRBD1 as a possible D gene (6 bases). The V gene lost 5 bases and the J gene lost 6 bases, with 13 bases spanning the gap. CDR1 is LNHDA, CDR2 SQIVND, per germline (reference sequence). This CDR3 region has 13 residues. The CDR3 DNA follows: TGTGCCAGTAGTCCCCCAGGACAGAAGACCCAGTACTTC. Translated, it gives CASSPPGQKTQYF.

The V gene is TRBV27, the J gene TRBJ2-2, with D uncertain. The CDR3 has 15 residues. CDR1 and CDR2 from the germline V gene are MNHEY and SMNVEV (reference sequence). The V gene lost 4 bases and the J gene lost 11 bases, with 20 bases spanning the gap. CDR3 loop: CASSSPQKVGGELFF. In DNA form, the CDR3 reads TGTGCCAGCAGTTCCCCCCAAAAAGTCGGCGGTGAGCTGTTTTTT.

The V gene is TRBV4-3, the J gene TRBJ2-3, with 8 nucleotides matching TRBD2. Germline CDR1 LGHNA, CDR2 YSLEER. J lost 2 bases, V lost 4 bases, and 14 bases had no gene match. The CDR3 is made up of 18 amino acids. The CDR3 reads CASSPRGSGKVTTDTQYF. The CDR3 DNA reads as TGCGCCAGCAGCCCAAGGGGTAGCGGGAAAGTGACCACAGATACGCAGTATTTT.

This chain links TRBV4-1 with TRBJ1-5; D may be TRBD1 (6 bases). V dropped 4 bases and J dropped 9 bases, with 19 bases sitting between them. Per the germline V gene, CDR1 is MGHRA and CDR2 is YSYEKL. This CDR3 contains 15 residues. CDR3 region: CASSLIWDIGRPQHF. The CDR3 region has the DNA TGCGCCAGCAGCCTTATATGGGACATAGGGCGGCCCCAGCATTTT.

This chain links TRBV19 with TRBJ2-1; D is possibly TRBD2 (6 bases). Between the trimmed V and J ends, which lost 7 bases and 5 bases, there was a span of 18 bases. CDR3 length: 15 residues. Germline lookup yields CDR1 LNHDA and CDR2 SQIVND (reference sequence). The CDR3 sequence is CASTKGGSSHNEQFF. The CDR3 region has the DNA TGTGCCAGTACCAAAGGAGGGAGCTCGCACAATGAGCAGTTCTTC. The full variable domain, rest sourced from reference TRBV19 and TRBJ2-1, is DGGITQSPKYLFRKEGQNVTLSCEQNLNHDAMYWYRQDPGQGLRLIYYSQIVNDFQKGDIAEGYSVSREKKESFPLTVTSAQKNPTAFYLCASTKGGSSHNEQFFGPGTRLTVL.

The rearrangement links TRBV11-3 to TRBJ2-3, with 10 nucleotides matching TRBD2. Looked up from germline, CDR1 is SGHNT and CDR2 is YENEEA. The junction had 14 bases not matched to a gene; V was cut back by 0 bases and J by 5 bases. This CDR3 comprises 19 residues. The CDR3 region is CASSLERYSGRPEQDTQYF. As DNA, the CDR3 is TGTGCCAGCAGCTTAGAGCGTTATAGCGGGAGGCCAGAACAAGATACGCAGTATTTT.

J is TRBJ2-3 and V is TRBV2; 8 nucleotides agree with TRBD2. The CDR3 is 16 residues long. In germline, CDR1 is SNHLY, CDR2 FYNNEI. The trim removed 8 bases at V and 5 bases at J, leaving 15 bases unmatched. In DNA, the CDR3 is TGTGCCAGCGATATTAGCGGGAATATTCCTGGAGATACGCAGTATTTT. Its protein product is CASDISGNIPGDTQYF.